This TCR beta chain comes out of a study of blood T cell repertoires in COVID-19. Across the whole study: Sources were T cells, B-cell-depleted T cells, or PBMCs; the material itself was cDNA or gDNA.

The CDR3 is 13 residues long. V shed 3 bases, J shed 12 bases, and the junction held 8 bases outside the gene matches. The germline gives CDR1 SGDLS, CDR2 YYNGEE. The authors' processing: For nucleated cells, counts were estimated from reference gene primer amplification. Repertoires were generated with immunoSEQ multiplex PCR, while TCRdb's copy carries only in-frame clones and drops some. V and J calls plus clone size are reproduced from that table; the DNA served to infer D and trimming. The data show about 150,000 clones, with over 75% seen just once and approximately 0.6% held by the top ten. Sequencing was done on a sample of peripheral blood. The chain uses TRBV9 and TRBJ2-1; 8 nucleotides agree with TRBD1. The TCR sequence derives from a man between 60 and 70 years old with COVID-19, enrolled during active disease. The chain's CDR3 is CASSAMGQVRQFF. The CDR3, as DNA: TGTGCCAGCAGCGCAATGGGACAGGTCAGGCAGTTCTTC.